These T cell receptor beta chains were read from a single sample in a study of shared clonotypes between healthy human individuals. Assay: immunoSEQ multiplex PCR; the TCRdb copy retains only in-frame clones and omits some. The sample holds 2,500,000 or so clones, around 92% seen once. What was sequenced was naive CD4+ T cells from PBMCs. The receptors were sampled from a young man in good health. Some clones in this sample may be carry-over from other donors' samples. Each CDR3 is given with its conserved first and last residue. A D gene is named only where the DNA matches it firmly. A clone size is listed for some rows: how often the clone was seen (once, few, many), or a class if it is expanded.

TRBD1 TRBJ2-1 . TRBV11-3 TGTGCCAGCAGCGCCCGGGACAGGGGAGGGATCAATGAGCAGTTCTTC CASSARDRGGINEQFF
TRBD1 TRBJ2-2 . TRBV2 TGTGCCAGCAGTGGACAGGGAATCCCCGGGGAGCTGTTTTTT CASSGQGIPGELFF
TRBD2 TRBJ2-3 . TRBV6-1 TGTGCCAGCAGTGAAGGGGCGGGAGCAAGAACAGATACGCAGTATTTT CASSEGAGARTDTQYF
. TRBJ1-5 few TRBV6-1 TGTGCCAGCAGGGGAGAATTCAATCAGCCCCAGCATTTT CASRGEFNQPQHF
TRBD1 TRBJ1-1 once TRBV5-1 TGCGCCAGCAGCTTGGTGTGGCAGGGGGCGCGAAAAACTGAAGCTTTCTTT CASSLVWQGARKTEAFF
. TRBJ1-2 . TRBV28 TGTGCCAGCAGTTTTAGTTCACGGGGCTACACCTTC CASSFSSRGYTF
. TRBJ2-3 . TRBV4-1 TGCGCCAGCAGCCAAGGGGCAGGCCATAAATCTGCCACTAGCACAGATACGCAGTATTTT CASSQGAGHKSATSTDTQYF
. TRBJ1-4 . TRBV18 TGTGCCAGCTCACCAACTACAGGAGGGCGTGAAAAACTGTTTTTT CASSPTTGGREKLFF
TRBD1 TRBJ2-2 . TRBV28 TGTGCCAGCAGTTTTCCGGGACAGGGGACCGGGGAGCTGTTTTTT CASSFPGQGTGELFF
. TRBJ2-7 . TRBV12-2 TGTGCAAGTCGCCATCTCGGGGGGGAGGACGAGCAGTACTTC CASRHLGGEDEQYF
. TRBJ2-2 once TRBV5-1 TGCGCCAGCAGCCCCGGATTAAGCGGTCGGGAGCTGTTTTTT CASSPGLSGRELFF
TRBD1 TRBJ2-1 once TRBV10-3 TGTGCCATCAGTGAGTCCGACAGGGGTCATTACAATGAGCAGTTCTTC CAISESDRGHYNEQFF
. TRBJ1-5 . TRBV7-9 TGTGCCAGCAGCGCAGGGGAGCCCCAGCATTTT CASSAGEPQHF
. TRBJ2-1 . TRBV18 TGTGCCAGCTCACCACAGGGATCCACTGGCTACAATGAGCAGTTCTTC CASSPQGSTGYNEQFF
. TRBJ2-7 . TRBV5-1 TGCGCCAGCAGCTGGACTCCGGTCGTCCCCGAGCAGTACTTC CASSWTPVVPEQYF
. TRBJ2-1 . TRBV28 TGTGCCAGCAGTCCCGATTTGGGTGAGCAGTTCTTC CASSPDLGEQFF
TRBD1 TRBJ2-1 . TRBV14 TGTGCCAGCAGCCCCCGACCGGGACAGGGATCCTACAATGAGCAGTTCTTC CASSPRPGQGSYNEQFF
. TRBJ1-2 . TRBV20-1 TGCAGTGCTGACGGTGCCTATGGCTACACCTTC CSADGAYGYTF
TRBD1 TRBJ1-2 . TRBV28 TGTGCCAGCAGTCCTGGACAGGGGCGAGGCTACACCTTC CASSPGQGRGYTF
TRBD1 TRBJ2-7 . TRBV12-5 TGTGCTAGTGCCAGACAGGGGGCGCGGTACGAGCAGTACTTC CASARQGARYEQYF
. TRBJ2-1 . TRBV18 TGTGCCAGCTCGACGAGCCTAGCGAATGAGCAGTTCTTC CASSTSLANEQFF
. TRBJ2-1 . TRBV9 TGTGCCAGCAGCCTAGACACGGAGAATGAGCAGTTCTTC CASSLDTENEQFF
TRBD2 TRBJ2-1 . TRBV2 TGTGCCAGCAGTGCCACCGGGACTAGCGGGTCTCCCGGGGTCTTC CASSATGTSGSPGVF
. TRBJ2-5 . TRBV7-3 TGTGCCAGCAGCTCCCAACCGGGACAAGTGGAGACCCAGTACTTC CASSSQPGQVETQYF
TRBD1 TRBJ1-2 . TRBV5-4 TGTGCCAGCAGCTCTGGGACAGGGGACTATGGCTACACCTTC CASSSGTGDYGYTF
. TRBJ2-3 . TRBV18 TGTGCCAGCTCACCACTATCCGGGGAAGCGGATACGCAGTATTTT CASSPLSGEADTQYF
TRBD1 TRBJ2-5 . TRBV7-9 TGTGCCAGCAGCTTAGGCCAAGGACAGGGCAAGGAGACCCAGTACTTC CASSLGQGQGKETQYF
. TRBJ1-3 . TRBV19 TGTGCCAGTACTATTGTGGGGTTCCCTGGAAACACCATATATTTT CASTIVGFPGNTIYF
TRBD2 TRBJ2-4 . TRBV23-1 TGCGCCGAATGTCTCGGGGGGTTAGCCAAAAACATTCAGTACTTC CAECLGGLAKNIQYF
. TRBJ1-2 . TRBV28 TGTGCCAGCAGTTTAGTCTCAGGGGTTCCACTCCAGGGGGGCTACACCTTC CASSLVSGVPLQGGYTF
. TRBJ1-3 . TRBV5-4 TGTGCCAGCACCTTGGGGGGCGCGGCTGGAAACACCATATATTTT CASTLGGAAGNTIYF
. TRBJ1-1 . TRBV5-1 TGCGCCAGCAGCTTGGAACTGGGGGCTGAAGCTTTCTTT CASSLELGAEAFF
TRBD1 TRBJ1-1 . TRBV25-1 TGTGCCAGCAGTGGGACAGGGTTAAGGGGCACTGAAGCTTTCTTT CASSGTGLRGTEAFF
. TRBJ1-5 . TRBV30 TGTGCCTGGAGTGTTCCCCACGGACAGTCGGATAGCAATCAGCCCCAGCATTTT CAWSVPHGQSDSNQPQHF
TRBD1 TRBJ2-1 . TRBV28 TGTGCCAGCAGTGCCAGGGGACAGGGGAGCAATGAGCAGTTCTTC CASSARGQGSNEQFF
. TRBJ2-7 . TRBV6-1 TGTGCCAGTTTCCCGGGACCCGAGCCCCACGAGCAGTACTTC CASFPGPEPHEQYF
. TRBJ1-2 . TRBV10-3 TGTGCCATCAGCGGGGATGGCTACACCTTC CAISGDGYTF
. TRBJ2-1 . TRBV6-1 TGTGCCAGCAAGAGCGACGGCAATGAGCAGTTCTTC CASKSDGNEQFF
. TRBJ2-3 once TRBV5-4 TGTGCCAGCAGCTCTTTTGTCGTGGCCGGGACGGCAGGAGCGCAGTATTTT CASSSFVVAGTAGAQYF
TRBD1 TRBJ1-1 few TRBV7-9 TGTGCCAGCAGCTTAGCGGGGACAGGAGGTGAAGCTTTCTTT CASSLAGTGGEAFF
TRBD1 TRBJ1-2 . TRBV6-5 TGTGCCAGCAGAGAAGACAGGGGGCTTGGCTACACCTTC CASREDRGLGYTF
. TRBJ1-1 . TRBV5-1 TGCGCCAGCAGCTTGGATCCGAGCGCTGAAGCTTTCTTT CASSLDPSAEAFF
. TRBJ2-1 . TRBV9 TGTGCCAGCAGCGTAGGTAGTTACAATGAGCAGTTCTTC CASSVGSYNEQFF
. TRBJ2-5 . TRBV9 TGTGCCAGCAGCGTAGATCTCCAGATTCAAGAGACCCAGTACTTC CASSVDLQIQETQYF
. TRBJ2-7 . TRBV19 TGTGCCAGTAGTTCGGGCACAGGTTGGGACTACGAGCAGTACTTC CASSSGTGWDYEQYF
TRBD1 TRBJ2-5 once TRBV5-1 TGCGCCAGCAGCTCTGGAGGCGTCAGGGGGCCGCGGGAGACCCAGTACTTC CASSSGGVRGPRETQYF
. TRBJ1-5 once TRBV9 TGTGCCAGCAGTTGGGGGGCTGATAGCAATCAGCCCCAGCATTTT CASSWGADSNQPQHF
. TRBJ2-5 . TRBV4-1 TGCGCCAGCAGCCAAGAGGGGTCCCGGTGGGGGACCCAGTACTTC CASSQEGSRWGTQYF
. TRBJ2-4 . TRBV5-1 TGCGCCAGCAGCCTGGACGAGACAGGGAGGACCAAAAACATTCAGTACTTC CASSLDETGRTKNIQYF
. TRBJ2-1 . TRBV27 TGTGCCAGCAGTTTACACGGACAGCCCCGGGGTGAGCAGTTCTTC CASSLHGQPRGEQFF
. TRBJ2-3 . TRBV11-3 TGTGCCAGCAGCTTAGGAGGGAGAGACACAGATACGCAGTATTTT CASSLGGRDTDTQYF
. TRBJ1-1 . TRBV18 TGTGCCAGCTCACCACCTCTACGATCGGACACTGAAGCTTTCTTT CASSPPLRSDTEAFF